This T cell receptor beta chain appears in the sequencing data of a study of cytomegalovirus exposure and HLA in healthy donors. Germline lookup yields CDR1 SNHLY and CDR2 FYNNEI. The CDR3 runs 13 residues. The V and J ends lost 10 bases and 0 bases, in that order; junction bases with no gene match: 4. Both 60 Vbeta primers and 13 Jbeta primers went into the PCR. The table came from immunoSEQ multiplex PCR; TCRdb's copy has only in-frame clones and leaves some out. This table has roughly 86,000 clones, about 79% appearing once. Sample: PBMCs. The rearrangement joins TRBV2 to TRBJ2-7, with 9 bases identical to TRBD2. The sequence was collected from a female donor in good health and CMV-seronegative. The CDR3 reads CATKTSGSYEQYF. Here the CDR3 DNA reads TGTGCCACGAAGACTAGCGGCTCCTACGAGCAGTACTTC.